The following is a T cell receptor beta chain sequence with its context. Sequencing was performed with immunoSEQ multiplex PCR; in TCRdb, only in-frame clones are kept and a portion is missing. The data show some 50,000 clones, with 83% seen just once and 3.1% held by the top ten. The entry originates in a study of OX40 agonist ivuxolimab in advanced cancers. This CDR3 is built from 17 residues. V was shortened by 5 bases and J by 2 bases, with 16 bases between the two germline ends. Germline V CDR1 and CDR2: SGHTA, FQGTGA. This TCR was sampled from an adult with an advanced solid tumor such as melanoma, head and neck, liver or kidney cancer. This sequence joins TRBV7-3 and TRBJ2-6; the D call may be TRBD1 or TRBD2 (5 bases each). The sample in question was CD4+ or CD8+ T cells sorted from blood, obtained in a trial of the OX40 agonist ivuxolimab. CDR3 sequence: CASSPAPQGAGANVLTF. In DNA form, the CDR3 reads TGTGCCAGCAGCCCAGCCCCTCAGGGAGCTGGGGCCAACGTCCTGACTTTC.